A selection of T cell receptor beta chains follows, all from one sample in a study of blood T cells in healthy people across ages. One entry per CDR3 protein, called by TCRdb with MiXCR from the 5' RACE reads. This sample carries about 1.8 million distinct CDR3 sequences, 40% to 55% of them seen once, and the ten largest clones take less than 2.5%. The source material was blood. Receptor source: a woman between 35 and 50 years old in good health. CDR3s include the opening cysteine and the closing phenylalanine or tryptophan. A D gene is named only where the DNA matches it firmly. The size of a clone is reported for some rows only, either as once, few or many, or as a class for expanded clones.

TRBV2	-	TRBJ1-1	-	CASSATWNTEAFF	TGTGCCAGCAGCGCCACATGGAACACTGAAGCTTTCTTT
TRBV3-1	-	TRBJ2-3	-	CASSQDLGVNGDTQYF	TGTGCCAGCAGCCAAGATCTGGGGGTGAACGGAGATACGCAGTATTTT
TRBV28	-	TRBJ2-1	TRBD2	CASSSSAGLFYNEQFF	TGTGCCAGCAGTTCATCAGCGGGACTGTTCTACAATGAGCAGTTCTTC
TRBV14	-	TRBJ1-4	-	CASSQGRMPEKLFF	TGTGCCAGCAGCCAAGGACGGATGCCTGAAAAACTGTTTTTT
TRBV5-1	-	TRBJ2-3	-	CASSPFTGISTDTQYF	TGCGCCAGCAGCCCCTTTACAGGGATTAGCACAGATACGCAGTATTTT
TRBV5-1	few	TRBJ2-6	TRBD2	CASSLGAGGPTGANVLTF	TGCGCCAGCAGCTTGGGAGCGGGGGGGCCTACTGGGGCCAACGTCCTGACTTTC
TRBV12-3/TRBV12-4	-	TRBJ1-4	-	CASSLEGFRNEKLFF	TGTGCCAGCAGTTTAGAAGGGTTCAGAAATGAAAAACTGTTTTTT
TRBV12-3/TRBV12-4	-	TRBJ1-2	-	CASQATGGERNGYTF	TGTGCCAGTCAGGCCACCGGCGGGGAACGTAATGGCTACACCTTC
TRBV20-1	-	TRBJ2-1	-	CSAPSRGFTNEQFF	TGCAGTGCTCCTTCGAGGGGTTTCACCAATGAGCAGTTCTTC
TRBV6-1	-	TRBJ2-5	-	CASSEVIARETQYF	TGTGCCAGCAGTGAAGTAATCGCACGAGAGACCCAGTACTTC
TRBV7-9	few	TRBJ2-4	-	CASSLDVGENIQYF	TGTGCCAGCAGCTTGGACGTGGGGGAAAACATTCAGTACTTC
TRBV7-9	few	TRBJ2-7	-	CASSRDGGLSYEQYF	TGTGCCAGCAGCCGAGACGGGGGCCTCTCCTACGAGCAGTACTTC
TRBV10-3	-	TRBJ2-5	-	CAISESVRLGETQYF	TGTGCCATCAGTGAGTCTGTCAGGTTGGGAGAGACCCAGTACTTC
TRBV20-1	-	TRBJ2-7	TRBD1	CSTIIGQGACEQYF	TGCAGTACAATTATAGGACAGGGGGCATGCGAGCAGTACTTC
TRBV7-9	-	TRBJ2-3	-	CASTLKGGPDTQYF	TGTGCCAGCACCCTAAAGGGGGGGCCAGATACGCAGTATTTT
TRBV4-2	many	TRBJ2-5	TRBD2	CASSQEKGLGTGNEQYF	TGTGCCAGCAGCCAAGAGAAGGGACTAGGAACGGGCAATGAGCAGTACTTC
TRBV29-1	once	TRBJ2-5	TRBD2	CSVFLAGHQETQYF	TGCAGCGTTTTCCTAGCGGGACACCAAGAGACCCAGTACTTC
TRBV9	-	TRBJ2-7	-	CASSEFLATGPYEQYF	TGTGCCAGCAGCGAGTTCCTTGCCACAGGCCCCTACGAGCAGTACTTC
TRBV2	-	TRBJ2-5	-	CASSEGNGAVEETQYF	TGTGCCAGCAGTGAGGGGAACGGGGCTGTCGAAGAGACCCAGTACTTC
TRBV20-1	few	TRBJ2-5	-	CSASPGTIQETQYF	TGCAGTGCTAGCCCAGGGACCATCCAAGAGACCCAGTACTTC
TRBV6-1	-	TRBJ2-7	-	CASSEVFWGAFYEQYF	TGTGCCAGCAGTGAAGTGTTCTGGGGGGCTTTCTACGAGCAGTACTTC
TRBV3-1	many	TRBJ2-5	-	CASSLAGQPQETQYF	TGTGCCAGCAGCTTAGCGGGACAGCCGCAAGAGACCCAGTACTTC
TRBV6-5	-	TRBJ1-2	-	CASSTRSRGYTF	TGTGCCAGCAGTACCCGTAGTCGTGGCTACACCTTC
TRBV20-1	few	TRBJ2-7	TRBD2	CSAGPGLASEQYF	TGCAGTGCTGGGCCGGGACTAGCCAGCGAGCAGTACTTC
TRBV7-3	once	TRBJ2-3	-	CASSPADRHTQYF	TGTGCCAGCAGCCCCGCGGACAGACATACGCAGTATTTT
TRBV12-3/TRBV12-4	few	TRBJ2-1	-	CASSFGAGAYNEQFF	TGTGCCAGCAGTTTTGGGGCAGGAGCCTACAATGAGCAGTTCTTC
TRBV20-1	-	TRBJ1-5	-	CSASGRLTGNQPQHF	TGCAGTGCCTCCGGCCGACTTACAGGCAATCAGCCCCAGCATTTT
TRBV28	-	TRBJ2-5	-	CASSSYRWREQYF	TGTGCCAGCAGTTCCTACAGGTGGAGGGAGCAGTACTTC
TRBV6-2/TRBV6-3	few	TRBJ2-5	-	CASSHDGRARETQYF	TGTGCCAGCAGTCACGACGGACGAGCTCGGGAGACCCAGTACTTC
TRBV28	-	TRBJ2-3	-	CASSFPGGGAVLRDTQYF	TGTGCCAGCAGTTTCCCGGGCGGAGGGGCTGTGCTTAGAGATACGCAGTATTTT
TRBV6-5	few	TRBJ1-1	-	CASRRRDTEAFF	TGTGCCAGCCGCCGGCGGGACACTGAAGCTTTCTTT
TRBV7-9	-	TRBJ1-2	-	CASSLEVAHYGYTF	TGTGCCAGCAGCTTAGAGGTGGCCCACTATGGCTACACCTTC
TRBV9	-	TRBJ2-5	-	CASSVGGRQYQETQYF	TGTGCCAGCAGCGTAGGAGGCCGACAGTACCAAGAGACCCAGTACTTC